The 27 T cell receptor beta chains in this list originate from one sample, sequenced in a study of blood T cell repertoires in COVID-19. Sequencing used immunoSEQ multiplex PCR; TCRdb keeps in-frame clones, though not all of them. The table shows about 170,000 clones, with roughly four fifths occurring only once. Sequencing used peripheral blood. The source of these receptors is an elderly woman with acute or convalescent COVID-19.

The J gene is TRBJ1-4, the V gene TRBV5-1, with TRBD1 matching over 10 bases. Germline CDR1 SGHRS, CDR2 YFSETQ. This CDR3 contains 13 residues. V trimming: 8 bases; J trimming: 6 bases; junction bases outside the gene matches: 4. CDR3: CASRTGGDEKLFF. The CDR3 nucleotides read TGCGCCAGTCGGACAGGGGGGGATGAAAAACTGTTTTTT.

The CDR3 loop reads CSVALGANTEAFF. In nucleotides, the CDR3 is TGCAGCGTTGCGTTGGGGGCGAACACTGAAGCTTTCTTT. The chain employs TRBV29-1 and TRBJ1-1; D perhaps matches TRBD1 (6 bases). The V gene lost 4 bases and the J gene lost 1 base, with 10 bases spanning the gap. The CDR3 is made up of 13 amino acids. Per the germline V gene, CDR1 is SQVTM and CDR2 is ANQGSEA. Variable domain in full (rest from reference TRBV29-1 and TRBJ1-1): SAVISQKPSRDICQRGTSLTIQCQVDSQVTMMFWYRQQPGQSLTLIATANQGSEATYESGFVIDKFPISRPNLTFSTLTVSNMSPEDSSIYLCSVALGANTEAFFGQGTRLTVV.

The chain combines TRBV5-4 with TRBJ2-1, with 12 positions matching TRBD2. Germline trimming cut 4 bases from V and 10 bases from J; bases unmatched to any gene: 9. This CDR3 has 15 residues. Per germline, CDR1 SGHNT and CDR2 YYREEE (reference sequence). The CDR3 region has the DNA TGTGCCAGCAGCCAACCCTCCGGGACTAGCGGGGAGCAGTTCTTC. Its translation: CASSQPSGTSGEQFF. Complete variable domain (other parts from reference TRBV5-4 and TRBJ2-1): ETGVTQSPTHLIKTRGQQVTLRCSSQSGHNTVSWYQQALGQGPQFIFQYYREEENGRGNFPPRFSGLQFPNYSSELNVNALELDDSALYLCASSQPSGTSGEQFFGPGTRLTVL.

This chain uses TRBV13 with TRBJ1-5; weak D call: TRBD1 (6 bases). This CDR3 is 18 amino acids long. The germline V gene encodes CDR1 PRHDT and CDR2 FYEKMQ (reference sequence). Trimming shortened V by 1 base and J by 0 bases, and 16 bases separated the two germline ends. The CDR3 nucleotides read TGTGCCAGCAGCTTAGACAGGGACCGAAAGGATAGCAATCAGCCCCAGCATTTT. This translates into CASSLDRDRKDSNQPQHF.

The chain carries TRBV13 and TRBJ2-5; TRBD2 might be the D (5 bases). CDR1 and CDR2 (germline): PRHDT, FYEKMQ (reference sequence). Trimming pared 3 bases from V and 4 bases from J, leaving 12 bases between. The CDR3 covers 14 residues. CDR3 in DNA: TGTGCCAGCAGCTTTCTCACTAGTCGAGAGACCCAGTACTTC. Translated: CASSFLTSRETQYF.

This chain uses TRBV6-6 with TRBJ2-2, with 9 bases matching TRBD1. V shed 6 bases and J 7 bases; nucleotides not matched to a gene: 9. Germline-derived CDR1 and CDR2 are MNHNY and SVGAGI (reference sequence). This CDR3 spans 15 amino acids. CDR3 region: CASSQQGARVGELFF. CDR3 coding DNA: TGTGCCAGCAGCCAACAGGGGGCGCGTGTCGGGGAGCTGTTTTTT.

V usage is TRBV18 and J usage is TRBJ1-5, with D possibly matching TRBD1 (5 bases). The CDR3 is 15 amino acids. Per germline, CDR1 KGHSH and CDR2 LQKENI. The V gene lost 6 bases and the J gene lost 7 bases, with 19 bases spanning the gap. CDR3 in DNA: TGTGCCAGCTCCAGGGCGGAAGGGCAGGCCCAGCCCCAGCATTTT. It translates to CASSRAEGQAQPQHF.

DNA of the CDR3: TGTGCCAGCAGCTTAGCGCGGGACCTTATGGGGGGCTACACCTTC. Amino acid sequence: CASSLARDLMGGYTF. This chain joins TRBV7-2 and TRBJ1-2; TRBD1 might be the D (5 bases). The germline V gene has CDR1 SGHTA and CDR2 FQGNSA. This CDR3 is 15 amino acids long. V gave up 0 bases and J gave up 8 bases, with 16 bases separating them.

V gene TRBV20-1 combines with J gene TRBJ2-1; 8 nucleotides match TRBD2. The germline gives CDR1 DFQATT, CDR2 SNEGSKA (reference sequence). There are 14 residues in the CDR3. Unmatched junction bases numbered 10, after V lost 3 bases and J lost 9 bases. CDR3 nucleotide sequence: TGCAGTGCTAGTGGTCTGGGACTAGACGGTGAGCAGTTCTTC. Residues: CSASGLGLDGEQFF.

The gene calls are TRBV7-2 and TRBJ1-5; D remains ambiguous. V was cut by 5 bases and J by 0 bases, with 11 bases left in between. Germline V gives CDR1 SGHTA, CDR2 FQGNSA. This CDR3 region has 15 residues. The CDR3 DNA reads TGTGCCAGCAGCGTCGCCGTCTATAGCAATCAGCCCCAGCATTTT. Translated, it gives CASSVAVYSNQPQHF.

This rearrangement joins TRBV9 to TRBJ2-1; no clear D gene. Trimming stripped 0 bases from V and 5 bases from J, with 15 bases between. Germline-derived CDR1 and CDR2 are SGDLS and YYNGEE. The CDR3 runs 16 residues. The CDR3 loop reads CASSVGAVVRDNEQFF. As DNA, the CDR3 is TGTGCCAGCAGCGTAGGGGCCGTAGTCCGCGACAATGAGCAGTTCTTC.

V gene TRBV11-2 combines with J gene TRBJ1-2; TRBD1 matches 10 bases. This CDR3 has 16 residues. The V gene end was trimmed by 1 base and the J gene end by 6 bases; junction bases not matched to a gene: 8. Germline V lookup: CDR1 SGHAT, CDR2 FQNNGV. This CDR3 reads CASSLVPTGGTDGYTF. Written as DNA, the CDR3 is TGTGCCAGCAGCTTAGTACCGACAGGGGGCACGGATGGCTACACCTTC.

The chain uses TRBV5-1 and TRBJ2-3; a weak D match, TRBD2 (6 bases). CDR1 is SGHRS, CDR2 YFSETQ, per germline. V was cut by 4 bases and J by 1 base, with 16 bases left in between. CDR3 length: 16 amino acids. The CDR3 is CASSPDLLAGTDTQYF. CDR3 coding DNA: TGCGCCAGCAGCCCGGACCTACTAGCCGGCACAGATACGCAGTATTTT. Using reference TRBV5-1 and TRBJ2-3 for the parts outside the CDR3, the full variable domain is KAGVTQTPRYLIKTRGQQVTLSCSPISGHRSVSWYQQTPGQGLQFLFEYFSETQRNKGNFPGRFSGRQFSNSRSEMNVSTLELGDSALYLCASSPDLLAGTDTQYFGPGTRLTVL.

This chain connects TRBV5-1 to TRBJ2-5; 11 bases fit TRBD1. This CDR3 is built from 16 residues. Germline CDR1 SGHRS, CDR2 YFSETQ. The ends lost 4 bases at V and 4 bases at J; junction bases unmatched: 9. CDR3 region: CASSERTGGAGETQYF. CDR3 nucleotides: TGCGCCAGCAGCGAACGGACAGGGGGCGCGGGAGAGACCCAGTACTTC.

The chain combines TRBV29-1 with TRBJ2-5, with D perhaps matching TRBD1 (6 bases). The V end was cut by 4 bases, the J end by 6 bases, with 21 bases between. Looked up from germline, CDR1 is SQVTM and CDR2 is ANQGSEA. CDR3 length: 15 residues. The CDR3 DNA follows: TGCAGCGTTGGCACAGGGCCTGCGGAAACGAAGACCCAGTACTTC. This translates into CSVGTGPAETKTQYF.

V is TRBV3-1 (or the pseudogene TRBV3-2) and J is TRBJ1-5; the match to TRBD1 covers 12 bases. The CDR3 has 14 amino acids. The germline V gene has CDR1 LGHDT and CDR2 YNNKEL (reference sequence). Trimming at V came to 6 bases and at J to 5 bases, leaving 2 bases not matched to a gene. In nucleotides, the CDR3 is TGTGCCAGCAGTGGGACAGGGGGCCATCAGCCCCAGCATTTT. Translation: CASSGTGGHQPQHF.

This chain joins TRBV6-5 and TRBJ1-3; maybe TRBD1 (5 bases). V dropped 2 bases and J dropped 4 bases, with 12 bases sitting between them. CDR1 is MNHEY and CDR2 is SVGAGI in the germline V gene. The CDR3 length is 15 residues. CDR3 sequence reads: CASSYRGVGGNTIYF. The CDR3 coding sequence is TGTGCCAGCAGTTACCGGGGGGTCGGAGGAAACACCATATATTTT.

This clone has just one count. CDR3 nucleotide sequence: TGTGCCAGCAGCCAACAGGGAGGCGATTATGGCTACACCTTC. Protein product: CASSQQGGDYGYTF. The genes are TRBV3-1 (or the pseudogene TRBV3-2) and TRBJ1-2, with D possibly being TRBD1 (5 bases). Per the germline V gene, CDR1 is LGHDT and CDR2 is YNNKEL (reference sequence). The CDR3 extends over 14 amino acids. Trimming removed 2 bases from V and 5 bases from J, with 12 bases in between.

This rearrangement joins TRBV4-1 to TRBJ1-4; 8 positions agree with TRBD1. With 0 bases clipped from V and 8 bases from J, the junction kept 5 bases outside the gene matches. CDR3 size: 15 residues. Per germline, CDR1 MGHRA and CDR2 YSYEKL. Here the CDR3 DNA reads TGCGCCAGCAGCCAAGATTGGACAGGGCGGGAAAAACTGTTTTTT. Its protein product is CASSQDWTGREKLFF.

The chain is built from TRBV19 and TRBJ2-7; D is possibly TRBD1 (5 bases). The V gene's germline CDR1 is LNHDA and CDR2 SQIVND (reference sequence). This CDR3 has 13 amino acids. The V end was cut by 3 bases, the J end by 6 bases, with 12 bases between. In nucleotides, the CDR3 is TGTGCCAGTAGTATGCAAGGGGTGGGCGAGCAGTACTTC. It translates to CASSMQGVGEQYF.

The CDR3 loop reads CSVEDALSGGSRETQYF. The CDR3 coding sequence is TGCAGCGTTGAAGATGCCCTATCTGGCGGCTCCCGTGAGACCCAGTACTTC. The gene calls are TRBV29-1 and TRBJ2-5; no firm D call. Trimming stripped 0 bases from V and 5 bases from J, with 22 bases between. The germline CDR1 and CDR2 sequences are SQVTM and ANQGSEA. This CDR3 spans 17 amino acids.

V and J are TRBV7-8 and TRBJ2-1, with TRBD2 as a possible D gene (5 bases). Germline V gives CDR1 SGHVS, CDR2 FQNEAQ. Between the trimmed V and J ends, which lost 4 bases and 6 bases, there was a span of 7 bases. The CDR3 runs 12 residues. CDR3 nucleotides: TGTGCCAGCAGCTCGGGATTCAATGAGCAGTTCTTC. Amino acids: CASSSGFNEQFF.

This chain links TRBV7-9 with TRBJ1-2, with 7 nucleotides matching TRBD1. The CDR3 is made up of 15 amino acids. V shed 2 bases, J shed 4 bases, and the junction held 7 bases outside the gene matches. CDR1 SEHNR and CDR2 FQNEAQ come from the germline V gene (reference sequence). The CDR3 DNA sequence: TGTGCCAGCAGCTTATCAGGGACAGCCGTCTATGGCTACACCTTC. Amino acid sequence: CASSLSGTAVYGYTF.

The rearrangement uses TRBV10-3 and TRBJ2-1; TRBD2 matches at 7 bases. This CDR3 is 14 amino acids long. Per germline, CDR1 ENHRY and CDR2 SYGVKD. V shed 4 bases, J shed 5 bases, and the junction held 5 bases outside the gene matches. The CDR3 coding sequence is TGTGCCATCAGTGGGGCCGCGGGGGACAATGAGCAGTTCTTC. As protein: CAISGAAGDNEQFF.

The chain couples TRBV5-6 to TRBJ2-3; TRBD1 might be the D (6 bases). Germline V CDR1 and CDR2: SGHDT, YYEEEE. The V end was cut by 8 bases, the J end by 0 bases, with 16 bases between. This CDR3 comprises 15 residues. CDR3 in amino acids: CASQGTGLSTDTQYF. In DNA, the CDR3 is TGTGCCAGTCAGGGGACCGGGCTGAGCACAGATACGCAGTATTTT.

The V and J genes are TRBV7-2 and TRBJ1-4, with D uncertain. Germline loops: CDR1 SGHTA, CDR2 FQGNSA. CDR3 length equals 16 residues. V lost 6 bases and J 7 bases, leaving 21 bases between the germline ends. The CDR3 region is CASSLYGRSQVEKLFF. In DNA form, the CDR3 reads TGTGCCAGCAGTCTCTACGGTCGGTCGCAGGTTGAAAAACTGTTTTTT.

The chain carries TRBV6-1 and TRBJ1-1; 7 bases are shared with TRBD1. Trimming took 2 bases from V and 1 from J; bases not matched to a gene: 1. The CDR3 is 14 residues long. Germline loops: CDR1 MNHNS, CDR2 SASEGT. The CDR3 DNA is TGTGCCAGCAGTGAACAGGGGGGGAACACTGAAGCTTTCTTT. Encoded protein: CASSEQGGNTEAFF.